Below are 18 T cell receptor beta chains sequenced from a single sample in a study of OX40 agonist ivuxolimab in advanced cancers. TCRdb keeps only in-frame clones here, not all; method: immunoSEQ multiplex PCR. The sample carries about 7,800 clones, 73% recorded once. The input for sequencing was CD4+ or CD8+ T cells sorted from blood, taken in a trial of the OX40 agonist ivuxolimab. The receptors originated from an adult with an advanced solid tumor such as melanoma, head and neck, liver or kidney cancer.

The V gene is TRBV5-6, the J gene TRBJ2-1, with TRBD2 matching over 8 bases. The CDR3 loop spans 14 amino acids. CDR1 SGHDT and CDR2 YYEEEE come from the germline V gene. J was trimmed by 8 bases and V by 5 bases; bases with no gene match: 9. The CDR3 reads CASSPGTRIYEQFF. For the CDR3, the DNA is TGTGCCAGCAGTCCCGGGACTAGAATTTATGAGCAGTTCTTC.

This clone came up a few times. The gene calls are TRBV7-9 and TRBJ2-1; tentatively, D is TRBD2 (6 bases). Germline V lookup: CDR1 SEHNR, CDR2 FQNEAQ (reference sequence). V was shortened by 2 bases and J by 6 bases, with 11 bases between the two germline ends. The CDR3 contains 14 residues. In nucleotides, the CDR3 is TGTGCCAGCAGCTTATTACTAGCCGGCAATGAGCAGTTCTTC. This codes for CASSLLLAGNEQFF. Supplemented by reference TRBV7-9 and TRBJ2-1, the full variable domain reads DTGVSQNPRHKITKRGQNVTFRCDPISEHNRLYWYRQTLGQGPEFLTYFQNEAQLEKSRLLSDRFSAERPKGSFSTLEIQRTEQGDSAMYLCASSLLLAGNEQFFGPGTRLTVL.

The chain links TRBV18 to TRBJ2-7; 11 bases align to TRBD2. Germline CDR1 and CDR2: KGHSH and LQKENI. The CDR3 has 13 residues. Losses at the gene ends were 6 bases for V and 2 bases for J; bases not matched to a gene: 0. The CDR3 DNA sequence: TGTGCCAGCTCTAGCGGGGGGGCCTACGAGCAGTACTTC. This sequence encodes CASSSGGAYEQYF.

The CDR3 loop reads CASSPGLNYGYTF. CDR3 DNA sequence: TGCGCCAGCAGCCCGGGACTTAACTATGGCTACACCTTC. V is TRBV4-3 and J is TRBJ1-2; D may be TRBD1 (5 bases). The CDR3 contains 13 residues. The germline V gene has CDR1 LGHNA and CDR2 YSLEER. The V end was cut by 4 bases, the J end by 1 base, with 7 bases between.

The CDR3 DNA follows: TGTGCCAGCAGTGAGGGGCTGACCTACGAGCAGTACTTC. It specifies CASSEGLTYEQYF. The chain links TRBV6-4 to TRBJ2-5; D is possibly TRBD1 (5 bases). The DNA end is a closer match to TRBJ2-7, so the J assignment may be wrong. Per germline, CDR1 MRHNA and CDR2 SNTAGT. The CDR3 sequence is 13 residues long.

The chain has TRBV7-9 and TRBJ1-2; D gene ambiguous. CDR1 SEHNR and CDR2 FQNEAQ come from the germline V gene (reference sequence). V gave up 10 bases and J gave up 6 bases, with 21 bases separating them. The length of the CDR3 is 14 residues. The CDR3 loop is CATTVEGDKDGYTF. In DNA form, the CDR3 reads TGTGCCACCACGGTAGAGGGCGATAAGGATGGCTACACCTTC.

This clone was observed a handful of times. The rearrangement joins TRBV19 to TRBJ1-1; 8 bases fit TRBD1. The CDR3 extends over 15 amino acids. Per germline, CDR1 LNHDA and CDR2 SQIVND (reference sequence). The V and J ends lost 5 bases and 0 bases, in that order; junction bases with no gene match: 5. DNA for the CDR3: TGTGCCAGTAGTTCCTGGACAGGGTTGAACACTGAAGCTTTCTTT. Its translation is CASSSWTGLNTEAFF.

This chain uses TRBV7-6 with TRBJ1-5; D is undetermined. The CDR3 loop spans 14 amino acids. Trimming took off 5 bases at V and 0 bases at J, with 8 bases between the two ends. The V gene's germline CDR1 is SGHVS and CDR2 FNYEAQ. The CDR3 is CASSPGDSNQPQHF. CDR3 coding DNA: TGTGCCAGCAGCCCAGGTGATAGCAATCAGCCCCAGCATTTT. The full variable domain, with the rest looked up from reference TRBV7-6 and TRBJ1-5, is GAGVSQSPRYKVTKRGQDVALRCDPISGHVSLYWYRQALGQGPEFLTYFNYEAQQDKSGLPNDRFSAERPEGSISTLTIQRTEQRDSAMYRCASSPGDSNQPQHFGDGTRLSIL.

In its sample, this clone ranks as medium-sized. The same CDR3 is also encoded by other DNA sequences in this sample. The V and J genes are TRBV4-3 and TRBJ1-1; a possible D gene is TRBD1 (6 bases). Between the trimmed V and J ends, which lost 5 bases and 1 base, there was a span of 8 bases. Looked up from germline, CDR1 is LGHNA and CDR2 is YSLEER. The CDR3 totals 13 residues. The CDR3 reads CASSLTGNTEAFF. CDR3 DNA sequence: TGCGCCAGCAGCTTGACAGGGAACACTGAAGCTTTCTTT.

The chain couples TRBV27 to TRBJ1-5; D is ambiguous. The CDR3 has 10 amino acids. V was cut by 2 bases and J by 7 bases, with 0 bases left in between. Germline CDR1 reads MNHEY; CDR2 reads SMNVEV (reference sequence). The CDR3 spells CASSLQPQHF. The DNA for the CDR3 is TGTGCCAGCAGTTTACAGCCCCAGCATTTT.

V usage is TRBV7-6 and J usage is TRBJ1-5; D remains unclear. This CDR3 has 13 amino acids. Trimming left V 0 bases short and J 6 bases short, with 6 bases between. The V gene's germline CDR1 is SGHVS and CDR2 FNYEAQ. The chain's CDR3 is CASSLADGQPQHF. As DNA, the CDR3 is TGTGCCAGCAGCTTAGCGGACGGTCAGCCCCAGCATTTT.

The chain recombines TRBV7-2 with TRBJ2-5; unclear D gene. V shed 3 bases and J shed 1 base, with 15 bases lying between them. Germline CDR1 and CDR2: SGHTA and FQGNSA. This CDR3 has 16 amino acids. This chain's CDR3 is CASSLRGGPLQETQYF. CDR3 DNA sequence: TGTGCCAGCAGCTTGCGTGGCGGACCCCTCCAAGAGACCCAGTACTTC.

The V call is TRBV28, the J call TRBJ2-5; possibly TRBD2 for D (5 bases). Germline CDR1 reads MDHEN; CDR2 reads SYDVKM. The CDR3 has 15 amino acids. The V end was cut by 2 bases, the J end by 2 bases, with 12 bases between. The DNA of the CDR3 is TGTGCCAGCAGTTTAGTAGGCGCGGGTCAAGAGACCCAGTACTTC. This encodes CASSLVGAGQETQYF.

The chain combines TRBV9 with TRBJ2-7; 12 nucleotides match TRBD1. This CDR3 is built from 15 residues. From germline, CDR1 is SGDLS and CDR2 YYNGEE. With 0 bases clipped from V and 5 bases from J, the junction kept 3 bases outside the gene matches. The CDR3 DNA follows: TGTGCCAGCAGCGTAGTTGGGACAGGGGGCGACGAGCAGTACTTC. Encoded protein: CASSVVGTGGDEQYF.

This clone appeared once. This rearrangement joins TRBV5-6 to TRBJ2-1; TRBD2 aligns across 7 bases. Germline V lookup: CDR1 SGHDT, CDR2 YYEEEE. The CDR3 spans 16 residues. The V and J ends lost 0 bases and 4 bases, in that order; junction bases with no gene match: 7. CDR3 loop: CASSLGSSGIYNEQFF. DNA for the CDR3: TGTGCCAGCAGCTTGGGGTCTAGCGGTATTTACAATGAGCAGTTCTTC.

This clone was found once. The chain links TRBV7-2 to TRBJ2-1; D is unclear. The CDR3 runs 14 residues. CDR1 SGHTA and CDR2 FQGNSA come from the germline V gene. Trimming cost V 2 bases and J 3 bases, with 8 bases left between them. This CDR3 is CASSLMSSYNEQFF. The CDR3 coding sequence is TGTGCCAGCAGCTTAATGTCCAGCTACAATGAGCAGTTCTTC.

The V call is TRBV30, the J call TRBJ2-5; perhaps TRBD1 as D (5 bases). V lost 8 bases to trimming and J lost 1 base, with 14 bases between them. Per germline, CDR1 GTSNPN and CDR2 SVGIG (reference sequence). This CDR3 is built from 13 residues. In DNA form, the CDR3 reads TGTGCCATCCTGACAGAGCTCCAAGAGACCCAGTACTTC. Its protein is CAILTELQETQYF.

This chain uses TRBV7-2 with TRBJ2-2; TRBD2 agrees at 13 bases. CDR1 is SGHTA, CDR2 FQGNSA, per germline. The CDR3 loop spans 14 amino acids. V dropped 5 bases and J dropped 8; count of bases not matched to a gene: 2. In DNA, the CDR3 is TGTGCCAGCAGCCCGGGACTAGCGGGAGGGGAGCTGTTTTTT. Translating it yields CASSPGLAGGELFF.